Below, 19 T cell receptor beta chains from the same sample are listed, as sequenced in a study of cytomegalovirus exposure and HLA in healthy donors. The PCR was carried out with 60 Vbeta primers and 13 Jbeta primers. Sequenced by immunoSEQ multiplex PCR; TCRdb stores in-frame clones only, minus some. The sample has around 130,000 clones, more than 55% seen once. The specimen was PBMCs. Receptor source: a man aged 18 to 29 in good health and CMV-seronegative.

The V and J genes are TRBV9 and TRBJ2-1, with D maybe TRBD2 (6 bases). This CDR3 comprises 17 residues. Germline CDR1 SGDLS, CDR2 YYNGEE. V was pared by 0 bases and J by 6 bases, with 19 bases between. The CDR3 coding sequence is TGTGCCAGCAGCGTAGAAGGTGGGACTCAGACCCGCAATGAGCAGTTCTTC. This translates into CASSVEGGTQTRNEQFF.

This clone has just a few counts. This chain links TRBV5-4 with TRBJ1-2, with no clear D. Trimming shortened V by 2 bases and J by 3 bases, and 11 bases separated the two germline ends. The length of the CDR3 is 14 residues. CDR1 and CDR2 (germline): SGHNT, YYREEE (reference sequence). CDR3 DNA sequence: TGTGCCAGCAGCTTAGGAGGGTCCTACTATGGCTACACCTTC. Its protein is CASSLGGSYYGYTF. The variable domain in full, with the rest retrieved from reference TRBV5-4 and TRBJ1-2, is ETGVTQSPTHLIKTRGQQVTLRCSSQSGHNTVSWYQQALGQGPQFIFQYYREEENGRGNFPPRFSGLQFPNYSSELNVNALELDDSALYLCASSLGGSYYGYTFGSGTRLTVV.

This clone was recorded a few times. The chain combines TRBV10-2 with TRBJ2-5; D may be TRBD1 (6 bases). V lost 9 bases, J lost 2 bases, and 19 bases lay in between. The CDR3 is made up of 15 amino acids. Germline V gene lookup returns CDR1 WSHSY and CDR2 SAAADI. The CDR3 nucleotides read TGCGCCAGGCTCGAAGGGGGTGATGTTCAAGAGACCCAGTACTTC. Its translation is CARLEGGDVQETQYF.

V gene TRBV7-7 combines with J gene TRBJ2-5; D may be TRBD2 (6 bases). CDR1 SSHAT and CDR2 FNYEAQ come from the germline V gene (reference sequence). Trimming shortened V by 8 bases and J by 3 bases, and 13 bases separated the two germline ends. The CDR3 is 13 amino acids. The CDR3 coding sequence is TGTGCCAGCGGCGGGGTAGCGGAAGAGACCCAGTACTTC. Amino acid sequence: CASGGVAEETQYF.

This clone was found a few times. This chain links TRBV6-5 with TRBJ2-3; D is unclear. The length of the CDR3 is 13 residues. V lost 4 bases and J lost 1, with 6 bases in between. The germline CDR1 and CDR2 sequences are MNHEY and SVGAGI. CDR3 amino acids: CASSWRRTDTQYF. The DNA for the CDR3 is TGTGCCAGCAGTTGGAGACGCACAGATACGCAGTATTTT.

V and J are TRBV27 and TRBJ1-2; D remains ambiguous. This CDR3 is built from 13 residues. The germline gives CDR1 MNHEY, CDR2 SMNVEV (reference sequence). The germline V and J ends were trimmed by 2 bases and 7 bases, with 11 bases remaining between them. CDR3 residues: CASSLGGLSGYTF. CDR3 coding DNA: TGTGCCAGCAGTTTAGGAGGGTTGAGTGGCTACACCTTC.

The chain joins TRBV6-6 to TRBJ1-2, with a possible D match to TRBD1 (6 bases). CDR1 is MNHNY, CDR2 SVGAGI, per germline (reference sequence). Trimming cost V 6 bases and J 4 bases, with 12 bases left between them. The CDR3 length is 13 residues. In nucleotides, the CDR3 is TGTGCCAGCAGCTCCGACAGGTTCTATGGCTACACCTTC. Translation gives CASSSDRFYGYTF.

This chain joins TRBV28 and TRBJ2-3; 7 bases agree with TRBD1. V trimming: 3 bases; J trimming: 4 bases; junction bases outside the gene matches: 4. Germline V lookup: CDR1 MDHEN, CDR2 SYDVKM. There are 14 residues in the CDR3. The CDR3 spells CASSFMQGADTQYF. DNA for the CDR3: TGTGCCAGCAGTTTCATGCAGGGGGCAGATACGCAGTATTTT.

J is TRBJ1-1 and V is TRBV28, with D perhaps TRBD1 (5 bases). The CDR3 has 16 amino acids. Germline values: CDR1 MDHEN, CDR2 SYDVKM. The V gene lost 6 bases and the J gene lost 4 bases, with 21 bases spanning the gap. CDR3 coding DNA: TGTGCCAGCAGCCCCCGCCCTACCGGGGGGTCCACTGAAGCTTTCTTT. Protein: CASSPRPTGGSTEAFF.

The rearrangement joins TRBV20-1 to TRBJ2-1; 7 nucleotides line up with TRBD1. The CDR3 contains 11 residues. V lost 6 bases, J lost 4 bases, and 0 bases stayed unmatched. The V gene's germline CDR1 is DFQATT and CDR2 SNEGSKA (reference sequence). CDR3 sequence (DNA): TGCAGTGCCAGGGGGTACAATGAGCAGTTCTTC. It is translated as CSARGYNEQFF.

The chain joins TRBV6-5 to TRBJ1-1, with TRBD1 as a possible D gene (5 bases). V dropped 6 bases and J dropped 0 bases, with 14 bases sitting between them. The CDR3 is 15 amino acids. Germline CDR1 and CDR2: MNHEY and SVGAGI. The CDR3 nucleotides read TGTGCCAGCAGCCCCGCGGGGGGGTTGAACACTGAAGCTTTCTTT. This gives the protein CASSPAGGLNTEAFF.

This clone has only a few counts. The chain's CDR3 is CASSYTGTGRYGYTF. CDR3 sequence (DNA): TGTGCCAGCAGTTACACGGGGACTGGGAGGTATGGCTACACCTTC. This chain joins TRBV6-5 and TRBJ1-2, with D possibly being TRBD1 (5 bases). Germline CDR1 and CDR2: MNHEY and SVGAGI. This CDR3 is 15 amino acids long. V was clipped by 2 bases and J by 5 bases, with 15 bases between them.

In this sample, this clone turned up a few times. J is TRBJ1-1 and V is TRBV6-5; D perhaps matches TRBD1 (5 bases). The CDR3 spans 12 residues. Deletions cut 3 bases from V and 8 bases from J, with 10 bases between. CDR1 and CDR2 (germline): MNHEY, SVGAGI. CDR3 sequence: CASSYAGLEAFF. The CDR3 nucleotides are TGTGCCAGCAGTTATGCGGGGCTAGAAGCTTTCTTT.

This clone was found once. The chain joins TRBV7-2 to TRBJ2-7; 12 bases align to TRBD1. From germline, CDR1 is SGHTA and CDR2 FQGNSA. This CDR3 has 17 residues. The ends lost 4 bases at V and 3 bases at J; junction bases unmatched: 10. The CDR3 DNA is TGTGCCAGCAGCTCTCAGGGACAGGGGGCGAGTCTCTACGAGCAGTACTTC. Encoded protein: CASSSQGQGASLYEQYF.

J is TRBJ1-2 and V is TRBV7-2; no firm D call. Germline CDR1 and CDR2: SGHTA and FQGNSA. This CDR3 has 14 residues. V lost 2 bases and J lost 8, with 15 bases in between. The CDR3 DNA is TGTGCCAGCAGCTTACAGGAACGGGGAGGGGGCTACACCTTC. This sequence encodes CASSLQERGGGYTF.

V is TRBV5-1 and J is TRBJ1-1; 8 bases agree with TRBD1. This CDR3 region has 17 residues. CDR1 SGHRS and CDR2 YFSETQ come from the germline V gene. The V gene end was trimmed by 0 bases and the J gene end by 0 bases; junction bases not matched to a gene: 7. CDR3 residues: CASSLAIVTGVNTEAFF. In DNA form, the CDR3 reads TGCGCCAGCAGCTTGGCCATAGTGACAGGGGTGAACACTGAAGCTTTCTTT.

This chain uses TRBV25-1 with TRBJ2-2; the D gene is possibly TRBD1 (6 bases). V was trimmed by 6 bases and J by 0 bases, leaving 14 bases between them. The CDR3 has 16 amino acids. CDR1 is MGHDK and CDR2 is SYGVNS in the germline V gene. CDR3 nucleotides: TGTGCCAGCAGGCAAACAGGGCACTCGAACACCGGGGAGCTGTTTTTT. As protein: CASRQTGHSNTGELFF.

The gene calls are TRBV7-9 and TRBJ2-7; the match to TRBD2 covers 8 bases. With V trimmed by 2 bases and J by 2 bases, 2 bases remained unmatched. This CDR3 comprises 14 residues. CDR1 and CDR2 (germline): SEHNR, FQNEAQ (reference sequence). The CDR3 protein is CASSLFGGAYEQYF. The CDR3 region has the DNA TGTGCCAGCAGCTTATTCGGGGGGGCCTACGAGCAGTACTTC.

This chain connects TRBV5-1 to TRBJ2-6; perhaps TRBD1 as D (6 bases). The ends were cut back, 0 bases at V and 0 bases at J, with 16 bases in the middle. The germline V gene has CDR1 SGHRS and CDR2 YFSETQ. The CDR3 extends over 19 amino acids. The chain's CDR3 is CASSLASTGRGSGANVLTF. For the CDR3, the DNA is TGCGCCAGCAGCTTGGCAAGTACAGGGAGAGGCTCTGGGGCCAACGTCCTGACTTTC.